Below, 32 T cell receptor beta chains from the same sample are listed, as sequenced in a study of control samples from healthy donors and cancer patients. Clones were sequenced by immunoSEQ multiplex PCR, and TCRdb holds only the in-frame ones, with some missing. This sample has 150,000 or so clones, with 80% to 95% found just once. Sample: blood. These receptor sequences come from a woman aged 50 to 65 in good health.

The rearrangement uses TRBV27 and TRBJ1-1; TRBD1 is a possible D gene (6 bases). CDR1 is MNHEY, CDR2 SMNVEV, per germline (reference sequence). V dropped 4 bases and J dropped 4 bases, with 10 bases sitting between them. The CDR3 length is 13 residues. CDR3 nucleotides: TGTGCCAGCAGTTCGGGGGGCGGCACTGAAGCTTTCTTT. It translates to CASSSGGGTEAFF.

The gene calls are TRBV15 and TRBJ1-2; TRBD1 agrees at 9 bases. The CDR3 is 14 amino acids. The J segment lost 8 bases and the V segment lost 5 bases, leaving 9 bases of the junction unmatched. CDR1 LNHNV and CDR2 YYDKDF come from the germline V gene (reference sequence). Written as DNA, the CDR3 is TGTGCCACCAGCGTGACAGGGGGATCGGGAGGCTACACCTTC. Encoded protein: CATSVTGGSGGYTF.

The chain uses TRBV30 and TRBJ2-3, with D unresolved. The CDR3 is 14 amino acids. Germline V gene sequence: CDR1 GTSNPN, CDR2 SVGIG (reference sequence). The V end lost 8 bases, the J end lost 4 bases, and 19 bases lay between the germline ends. CDR3 loop: CALEQDLLADTQYF. The DNA for the CDR3 is TGTGCCCTTGAGCAGGACCTTTTGGCAGATACGCAGTATTTT.

This chain connects TRBV18 to TRBJ1-2; D is undetermined. V was shortened by 4 bases and J by 0 bases, with 12 bases between the two germline ends. The CDR3 is made up of 15 amino acids. From germline, CDR1 is KGHSH and CDR2 LQKENI. CDR3 sequence reads: CASSRQPGANYGYTF. In DNA, the CDR3 is TGTGCCAGCTCACGCCAACCGGGAGCTAACTATGGCTACACCTTC.

Only one count was recorded for this clone. The gene calls are TRBV4-1 and TRBJ1-2; no firm D call. The germline V gene has CDR1 MGHRA and CDR2 YSYEKL. V lost 0 bases, J lost 5 bases, and 4 bases lay in between. This CDR3 spans 12 amino acids. The CDR3, as DNA: TGCGCCAGCAGCCAAGATCAGTATGGCTACACCTTC. Its protein is CASSQDQYGYTF.

This chain uses TRBV29-1 with TRBJ2-7, with a possible D match to TRBD2 (5 bases). V dropped 5 bases and J dropped 0 bases, with 8 bases sitting between them. Germline V lookup: CDR1 SQVTM, CDR2 ANQGSEA. The CDR3 spans 12 residues. This CDR3 reads CSVLGLSYEQYF. The DNA for the CDR3 is TGCAGCGTTCTTGGACTCTCCTACGAGCAGTACTTC.

V is TRBV2 and J is TRBJ2-5; TRBD2 might be the D (6 bases). Germline V CDR1 and CDR2: SNHLY, FYNNEI. Trimming left V 9 bases short and J 6 bases short, with 26 bases between. The CDR3 loop spans 16 amino acids. As DNA, the CDR3 is TGTGCCAGTCAGTTGGGTACCGGCGGAGGGGCAAAGACCCAGTACTTC. Encoded protein: CASQLGTGGGAKTQYF.

The rearrangement joins TRBV7-6 to TRBJ2-7, with a tentative D call TRBD2 (6 bases). CDR3 length: 14 amino acids. Trimming pared 3 bases from V and 2 bases from J, leaving 11 bases between. Germline CDR1 is SGHVS and CDR2 is FNYEAQ. CDR3 loop: CASSLLAGTYEQYF. The CDR3 DNA sequence: TGTGCCAGCAGCTTGTTGGCGGGGACCTACGAGCAGTACTTC.

The chain combines TRBV4-1 with TRBJ1-1; D is undetermined. This CDR3 comprises 14 residues. Germline V gene sequence: CDR1 MGHRA, CDR2 YSYEKL. The germline V and J ends were trimmed by 5 bases and 2 bases, with 12 bases remaining between them. DNA for the CDR3: TGCGCCAGCAGCTTGACGGGATATAACACTGAAGCTTTCTTT. Protein: CASSLTGYNTEAFF.

This chain links TRBV5-4 with TRBJ2-3; 9 nucleotides match TRBD2. Germline V lookup: CDR1 SGHNT, CDR2 YYREEE (reference sequence). Trimming cost V 2 bases and J 2 bases; bases outside gene matches: 12. The CDR3 is 18 amino acids. The CDR3 region has the DNA TGTGCCAGCAGCTTTAAGTTGAGTAGCGGGAGAAACACAGATACGCAGTATTTT. Translation: CASSFKLSSGRNTDTQYF.

The CDR3 DNA is TGTGCCAGCAGTTTGGGACTATCGGATTCACCCCTCCACTTT. It specifies CASSLGLSDSPLHF. V is TRBV6-5 and J is TRBJ1-6; a weak D match, TRBD1 (5 bases). The CDR3 contains 14 residues. Germline V lookup: CDR1 MNHEY, CDR2 SVGAGI. Deletions cut 4 bases from V and 8 bases from J, with 12 bases between.

This clone was counted once. J is TRBJ1-3 and V is TRBV11-2; perhaps TRBD1 as D (5 bases). V was trimmed by 1 base and J by 9 bases, leaving 16 bases between them. The CDR3 runs 15 residues. Germline CDR1 SGHAT, CDR2 FQNNGV. The DNA of the CDR3 is TGTGCCAGCAGCTTAGCAGGGAACCTTGGGGGCACCATATATTTT. This encodes CASSLAGNLGGTIYF.

The chain has TRBV5-4 and TRBJ1-2; 7 positions agree with TRBD1. V shed 1 base, J shed 6 bases, and the junction held 9 bases outside the gene matches. The germline V gene has CDR1 SGHNT and CDR2 YYREEE (reference sequence). This CDR3 is built from 15 residues. CDR3 nucleotide sequence: TGTGCCAGCAGCTTGCCCCTCGACAGGGTGGATGGCTACACCTTC. The encoded protein is CASSLPLDRVDGYTF.

The rearrangement links TRBV20-1 to TRBJ2-7; no definite D call. CDR3 length: 14 residues. Trimming removed 3 bases from V and 0 bases from J, with 12 bases in between. Germline loops: CDR1 DFQATT, CDR2 SNEGSKA (reference sequence). This CDR3 reads CSASGRASSYEQYF. DNA of the CDR3: TGCAGTGCTAGTGGTCGCGCCAGCTCCTACGAGCAGTACTTC.

This chain joins TRBV19 and TRBJ2-3; maybe TRBD1 (5 bases). The CDR3 has 14 residues. Germline CDR1 and CDR2: LNHDA and SQIVND (reference sequence). V shed 4 bases and J shed 3 bases, with 11 bases lying between them. CDR3 sequence reads: CASSSQGGTDTQYF. The CDR3 nucleotides read TGTGCCAGTAGTAGCCAGGGTGGGACAGATACGCAGTATTTT. Variable domain in full (rest from reference TRBV19 and TRBJ2-3): DGGITQSPKYLFRKEGQNVTLSCEQNLNHDAMYWYRQDPGQGLRLIYYSQIVNDFQKGDIAEGYSVSREKKESFPLTVTSAQKNPTAFYLCASSSQGGTDTQYFGPGTRLTVL.

This clone came up once. The chain links TRBV6-2 or TRBV6-3 to TRBJ2-4; D gene ambiguous. This CDR3 is 14 amino acids long. CDR1 is MNHEY, CDR2 SVGEGT, per germline. Deletions cut 3 bases from V and 3 bases from J, with 9 bases between. CDR3 loop: CASSYNPVKNIQYF. CDR3 coding DNA: TGTGCCAGCAGTTATAACCCTGTCAAAAACATTCAGTACTTC.

The chain combines TRBV6-5 with TRBJ2-2; D possibly corresponds to TRBD2 (5 bases). The length of the CDR3 is 14 residues. Germline CDR1 is MNHEY and CDR2 is SVGAGI. Between the trimmed V and J ends, which lost 0 bases and 11 bases, there was a span of 13 bases. DNA for the CDR3: TGTGCCAGCAGTTACTCATTTGGCCCGGGAGAGCTGTTTTTT. Its translation is CASSYSFGPGELFF.

J is TRBJ2-2 and V is TRBV5-1; D perhaps matches TRBD1 (6 bases). Trimming shortened V by 1 base and J by 5 bases, and 12 bases separated the two germline ends. The germline V gene has CDR1 SGHRS and CDR2 YFSETQ. The CDR3 runs to 15 residues. The CDR3 region is CASSLRSGETGELFF. The CDR3 DNA sequence: TGCGCCAGCAGCTTGAGGTCAGGGGAGACCGGGGAGCTGTTTTTT. The whole variable domain, filled in from reference TRBV5-1 and TRBJ2-2, reads KAGVTQTPRYLIKTRGQQVTLSCSPISGHRSVSWYQQTPGQGLQFLFEYFSETQRNKGNFPGRFSGRQFSNSRSEMNVSTLELGDSALYLCASSLRSGETGELFFGEGSRLTVL.

The chain combines TRBV28 with TRBJ2-4; D is uncertain. The CDR3 sequence is 15 residues long. Between the trimmed V and J ends, which lost 4 bases and 3 bases, there was a span of 13 bases. CDR1 is MDHEN, CDR2 SYDVKM, per germline. CDR3 protein: CASSSHIVDKNIQYF. In DNA form, the CDR3 reads TGTGCCAGCAGTTCACACATAGTGGACAAAAACATTCAGTACTTC.

This clone appeared once. The chain couples TRBV15 to TRBJ1-1, with D uncertain. Germline loops: CDR1 LNHNV, CDR2 YYDKDF (reference sequence). CDR3 length: 16 amino acids. V lost 0 bases and J 1 base, leaving 12 bases between the germline ends. The CDR3 coding sequence is TGTGCCACCAGCAGAGACCCCGGGCCACAGAACACTGAAGCTTTCTTT. Protein: CATSRDPGPQNTEAFF.

Written as DNA, the CDR3 is TGTGCCATCAGTGAGTCGCCCGATAGCAATCAGCCCCAGCATTTT. It translates to CAISESPDSNQPQHF. This chain joins TRBV10-3 and TRBJ1-5; D is undetermined. The CDR3 consists of 15 residues. Per the germline V gene, CDR1 is ENHRY and CDR2 is SYGVKD. V was shortened by 0 bases and J by 0 bases, with 6 bases between the two germline ends.

The J gene is TRBJ1-1, the V gene TRBV6-5; D is undetermined. The CDR3 sequence is 11 residues long. Germline V CDR1 and CDR2: MNHEY, SVGAGI. Trimming cost V 6 bases and J 2 bases, with 4 bases left between them. CDR3 sequence: CASSPNTEAFF. The CDR3 DNA reads TGTGCCAGCAGCCCAAACACTGAAGCTTTCTTT.

The chain joins TRBV10-3 to TRBJ1-4; 7 nucleotides line up with TRBD1. Germline CDR1 and CDR2: ENHRY and SYGVKD. The junction had 4 bases not matched to a gene; V was cut back by 5 bases and J by 4 bases. The CDR3 has 14 amino acids. The CDR3 DNA follows: TGTGCCATCAGTCGGGACAGCCTTAATGAAAAACTGTTTTTT. As protein: CAISRDSLNEKLFF.

This chain joins TRBV30 and TRBJ2-7; 7 bases match TRBD1. Trimming took 4 bases from V and 4 from J; bases not matched to a gene: 13. Germline V gene data show CDR1 as GTSNPN and CDR2 as SVGIG (reference sequence). The CDR3 sequence is 15 residues long. The CDR3 coding sequence is TGTGCCTGGACTCAAGGCAGGGGGTATGGGTACGAGCAGTACTTC. This codes for CAWTQGRGYGYEQYF.

This rearrangement joins TRBV7-9 to TRBJ1-2; D not certain. The CDR3 is made up of 15 amino acids. V was cut by 2 bases and J by 4 bases, with 14 bases left in between. Germline CDR1 is SEHNR and CDR2 is FQNEAQ (reference sequence). The CDR3 DNA is TGTGCCAGCAGCTTATTGGCAGTCTATCTCTATGGCTACACCTTC. Protein: CASSLLAVYLYGYTF. Full variable domain (rest looked up from reference TRBV7-9 and TRBJ1-2): DTGVSQNPRHKITKRGQNVTFRCDPISEHNRLYWYRQTLGQGPEFLTYFQNEAQLEKSRLLSDRFSAERPKGSFSTLEIQRTEQGDSAMYLCASSLLAVYLYGYTFGSGTRLTVV.

This clone appeared once. The V call is TRBV30, the J call TRBJ1-4; D is unresolved. Trimming took 2 bases from V and 0 from J, leaving 16 bases between them. This CDR3 comprises 17 residues. CDR1 and CDR2 (germline): GTSNPN, SVGIG (reference sequence). The CDR3 DNA reads as TGTGCCTGGAGTCCACTCGGGTGGCAGACAACTAATGAAAAACTGTTTTTT. It is translated as CAWSPLGWQTTNEKLFF. Filled out from reference TRBV30 and TRBJ1-4, the complete variable domain reads SQTIHQWPATLVQPVGSPLSLECTVEGTSNPNLYWYRQAAGRGLQLLFYSVGIGQISSEVPQNLSASRPQDRQFILSSKKLLLSDSGFYLCAWSPLGWQTTNEKLFFGSGTQLSVL.

The chain is built from TRBV19 and TRBJ2-1; 8 bases fit TRBD2. The CDR3 covers 15 residues. Trimming removed 8 bases from V and 9 bases from J; junction bases left unmatched: 15. Germline V gene sequence: CDR1 LNHDA, CDR2 SQIVND (reference sequence). The chain's CDR3 is CASGIGGASSGEQFF. The CDR3 DNA is TGTGCCAGTGGCATCGGGGGGGCCTCGAGCGGTGAGCAGTTCTTC. The whole variable domain, filled in from reference TRBV19 and TRBJ2-1, reads DGGITQSPKYLFRKEGQNVTLSCEQNLNHDAMYWYRQDPGQGLRLIYYSQIVNDFQKGDIAEGYSVSREKKESFPLTVTSAQKNPTAFYLCASGIGGASSGEQFFGPGTRLTVL.

The chain has TRBV20-1 and TRBJ2-3, with TRBD2 matching over 8 bases. The CDR3 has 16 amino acids. Germline CDR1 is DFQATT and CDR2 is SNEGSKA (reference sequence). Unmatched junction bases numbered 14, after V lost 3 bases and J lost 6 bases. CDR3 amino acids: CSASPLGAGGVDTQYF. CDR3 nucleotide sequence: TGCAGTGCTAGTCCTCTGGGCGCGGGAGGTGTGGATACGCAGTATTTT.

This clone showed up just once. This chain joins TRBV29-1 and TRBJ1-4; TRBD1 matches at 8 bases. With 4 bases clipped from V and 3 bases from J, the junction kept 7 bases outside the gene matches. Germline V lookup: CDR1 SQVTM, CDR2 ANQGSEA. This CDR3 has 15 amino acids. The chain's CDR3 is CSVGSPTGANEKLFF. Written as DNA, the CDR3 is TGCAGCGTTGGCTCCCCGACAGGGGCTAATGAAAAACTGTTTTTT.

The chain joins TRBV18 to TRBJ2-1, with D maybe TRBD2 (6 bases). The ends were cut back, 5 bases at V and 7 bases at J, with 18 bases in the middle. The CDR3 sequence is 15 residues long. CDR1 KGHSH and CDR2 LQKENI come from the germline V gene. The CDR3 loop is CASSNPSGLTNEQFF. As DNA, the CDR3 is TGTGCCAGCTCAAACCCGTCAGGACTAACGAATGAGCAGTTCTTC.

This sequence joins TRBV3-1 (or the pseudogene TRBV3-2) and TRBJ2-5, with D unresolved. CDR1 and CDR2 (germline): LGHDT, YNNKEL (reference sequence). CDR3 length: 11 residues. V was clipped by 10 bases and J by 3 bases, with 9 bases between them. CDR3 protein: CATRREETQYF. In DNA, the CDR3 is TGTGCCACCCGCAGAGAAGAGACCCAGTACTTC.

This clone was found once. This same CDR3 is encoded by further DNA sequences in the sample. V gene TRBV5-1 combines with J gene TRBJ1-1; D not resolved. This CDR3 region has 14 residues. Germline CDR1 SGHRS, CDR2 YFSETQ. V gave up 0 bases and J gave up 1 base, with 7 bases separating them. The CDR3 coding sequence is TGCGCCAGCAGCTTGGTGGGCGGGAACACTGAAGCTTTCTTT. Amino acids: CASSLVGGNTEAFF. The whole variable domain, remainder taken from reference TRBV5-1 and TRBJ1-1, is KAGVTQTPRYLIKTRGQQVTLSCSPISGHRSVSWYQQTPGQGLQFLFEYFSETQRNKGNFPGRFSGRQFSNSRSEMNVSTLELGDSALYLCASSLVGGNTEAFFGQGTRLTVV.